The sample holds many counts of the clone carrying this T cell receptor beta chain. The sample originates from a study of T cells after yellow fever vaccination. About the study: Fractions with few cells were prepared using SMART-Seq v4 Ultra Low Input.

Points from the study as a whole: Of the clonotypes, a small share occurred in both CD4 and CD8 compartments. High-abundance clonotypes from the bulk population could contaminate FACS-sorted repertoires.

Germline V lookup: CDR1 SGHKS, CDR2 YYEKEE (reference sequence). V was shortened by 3 bases and J by 2 bases, with 22 bases between the two germline ends. The CDR3 is made up of 18 amino acids. UMIs and a universal primer site were added when TCR cDNA was made by 5'RACE template switching. TCRdb independently ran MiXCR on the 5' RACE reads; one entry per CDR3 protein. The data hold approximately 85,000 distinct CDR3 sequences, with 13% observed a single time. Sequenced here: CD8+ T cells not binding an NS4B(214-222) dextramer, sorted from PBMCs, sampled approximately 20 days after the first yellow fever vaccination. The rearrangement uses TRBV5-5 and TRBJ2-3, with D possibly matching TRBD2 (7 bases). This TCR came from a young man who received the YFV17D yellow fever vaccine. The CDR3 nucleotides read TGTGCCAGCAGCTCCACCCGGTGGGGGGGGCTCTTCACAGATACGCAGTATTTT. It is translated as CASSSTRWGGLFTDTQYF.